This T cell receptor beta chain came from a study of beta chain features in type 1 diabetes listed by TCRdb under 2018. Background on the whole study: Mean age, gender distribution, total cell number and subset yield did not differ between patients and healthy donors. The study compared the TCRB repertoires of sorted circulating CD4+ T cell subsets in recently diagnosed type 1 diabetes patients with those in matched healthy donors. Naive and central memory subsets were obtained from all 30 or so donors, but regulatory and stem cell-like memory subsets were isolated from only 8 patients and roughly 8 healthy donors. A total of 107,917,701 sorted cells were examined across all samples, and the number of cells per subset was strongly correlated with RNA yield. Broad study findings and their caveats: Because cDNA was sequenced instead of genomic DNA, activated cells with high expression could be over-represented, although the groups did not differ in activation or CD3 levels. A moderate but significant shortening of TCRB CDR3 length was observed in type 1 diabetes patients in all four CD4+ subsets. Shorter templates might be favored by PCR, yet because patient and control samples were amplified and corrected together, any such skew would affect both groups equally. At VDJ recombination sites, type 1 diabetes patients had fewer insertions and more deleted nucleotides, which implies abnormalities in thymic rearrangement. Because the HLA sub-analyses included only small numbers of individuals, any influence of HLA type on TCRB rearrangement was left unresolved. Naive, central memory and regulatory TCRB repertoires appeared more similar among patients than among healthy donors.

A few counts support this clone. Its recognized antigen is unknown. The sample holds no much larger clone one base away, and base qualities are not on file. The germline V gene yields SGHDT for CDR1 and YYEEEE for CDR2. The CDR3, cysteine through phenylalanine, is 15 amino acids long. CDR3 DNA is the only sequence kept; it has 45 bases, read in frame from the first base. The V end loses 4 bases and the J end loses 6 bases, and a stretch of 19 bases separates them. All of the isolated RNA was reverse transcribed with the High Capacity cDNA Reverse Transcription Kit, so expressed TCRB transcripts were sequenced. Deep immunoSEQ sequencing was performed on naive, central memory and regulatory T cell samples, with an average of approximately 3.9 million total reads per sample. Sorted cells were lysed in RLT buffer, and RNA was extracted using DNase-treated RNeasy Micro or Mini kits according to cell number. To prevent cross-contamination, each cell subset was processed individually, whereas patient and healthy donor samples were processed jointly. The immunoSEQ multiplex PCR was used to amplify TCRB sequences from cDNA, generating 87-bp fragments that spanned the CDR3 region. Amplicons were sequenced on the Illumina HiSeq platform. The authors' pipeline ran thus. PCR bias was corrected computationally using synthetic template baselines, and reads within Hamming distance 2 were collapsed, with unmergeable singletons discarded. Reads were aligned against IMGT so that V, D and J genes, CDR3 length and insertions or deletions at six rearrangement sites could be assigned. Within each subset, clonotype counts were normalized to sorted cell number, and only after that were true diversity and Gini coefficients computed with the tcR R package. Repertoire sharing was quantified using the overlap coefficient calculated on TCRB nucleotide sequences. As a proxy for the pre-selection repertoire, out-of-frame TCRB sequences from naive cells were analyzed. The source is immuneACCESS, and TCRdb retained only in-frame sequences with V and J called. Part of the clones is not carried over; for the studies checked, unresolved V genes explain less than half of this, and the remainder is unexplained. Clone size and V and J calls were adopted from that table, with D and trimming inferred from the DNA. For this sample the table gives 550,000 to 850,000 clones, of which under 15% were detected only once. The ten largest make up around 0.022% of the sample.

Each donor gave one peripheral blood draw, averaging about 100 mL, which was collected into heparinised tubes. A BD FACSAria II and a panel including CD45RO, CCR7, CD25, CD127, CD95 and CD27 were used to sort naive, central memory, regulatory and stem cell-like memory CD4+ T cells. A purity above 95% was achieved for all sorted populations. PBMCs were isolated immediately by Lymphoprep density gradient centrifugation and stained directly without culture. So that batch effects would be minimized, each experiment stained and sorted samples in pairs, pairing one healthy donor with one patient. This receptor was obtained from a man aged 18 to 29 with type 1 diabetes. The chain is assembled from TRBV5-6 and TRBJ2-5; the D region possibly corresponds to TRBD2 (5 bases align). The source material was naive CD4+ T cells from blood. Reading the label with the study, this specimen's cell subset or site is: true naive CD4+ T cells. The nucleotide sequence reads TGTGCCAGCAGCCCCCGACGAGGGTCTACGAAGACCCAGTACTTC. Translation gives CASSPRRGSTKTQYF.